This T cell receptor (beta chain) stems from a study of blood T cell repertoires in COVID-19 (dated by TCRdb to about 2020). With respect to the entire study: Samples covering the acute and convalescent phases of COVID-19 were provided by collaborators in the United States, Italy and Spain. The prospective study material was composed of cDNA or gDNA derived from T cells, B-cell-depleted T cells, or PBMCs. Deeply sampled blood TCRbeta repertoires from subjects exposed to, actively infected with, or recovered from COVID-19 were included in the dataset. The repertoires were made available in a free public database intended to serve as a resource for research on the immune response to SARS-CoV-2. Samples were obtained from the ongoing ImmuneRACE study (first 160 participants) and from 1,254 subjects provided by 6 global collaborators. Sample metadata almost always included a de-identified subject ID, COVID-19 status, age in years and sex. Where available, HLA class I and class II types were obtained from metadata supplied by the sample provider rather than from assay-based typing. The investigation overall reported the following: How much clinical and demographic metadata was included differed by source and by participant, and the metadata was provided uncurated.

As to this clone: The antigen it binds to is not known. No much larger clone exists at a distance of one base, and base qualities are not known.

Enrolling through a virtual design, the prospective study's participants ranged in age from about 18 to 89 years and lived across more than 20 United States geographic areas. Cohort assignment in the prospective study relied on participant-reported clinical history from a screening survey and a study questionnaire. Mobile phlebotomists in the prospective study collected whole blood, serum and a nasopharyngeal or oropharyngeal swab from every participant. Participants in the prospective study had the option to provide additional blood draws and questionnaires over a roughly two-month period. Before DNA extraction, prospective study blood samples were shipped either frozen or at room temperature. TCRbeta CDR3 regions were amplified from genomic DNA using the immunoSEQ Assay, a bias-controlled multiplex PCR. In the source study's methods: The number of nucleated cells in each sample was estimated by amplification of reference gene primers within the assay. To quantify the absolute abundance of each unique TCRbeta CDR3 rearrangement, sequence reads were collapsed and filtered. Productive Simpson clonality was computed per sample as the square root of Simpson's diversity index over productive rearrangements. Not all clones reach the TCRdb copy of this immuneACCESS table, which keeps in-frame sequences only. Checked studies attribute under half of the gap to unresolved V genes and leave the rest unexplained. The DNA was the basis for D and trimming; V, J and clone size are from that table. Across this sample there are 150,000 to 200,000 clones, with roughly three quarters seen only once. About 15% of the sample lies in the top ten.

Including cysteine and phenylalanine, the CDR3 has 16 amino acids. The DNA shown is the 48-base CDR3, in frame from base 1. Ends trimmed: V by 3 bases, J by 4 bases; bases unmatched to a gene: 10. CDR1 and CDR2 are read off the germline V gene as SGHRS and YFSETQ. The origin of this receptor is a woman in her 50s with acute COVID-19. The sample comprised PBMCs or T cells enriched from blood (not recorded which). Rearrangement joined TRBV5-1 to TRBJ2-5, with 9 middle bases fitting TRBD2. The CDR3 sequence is CASSWRAGGRGETQYF. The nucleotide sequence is TGCGCCAGCAGCTGGAGAGCGGGGGGCCGGGGAGAGACCCAGTACTTC. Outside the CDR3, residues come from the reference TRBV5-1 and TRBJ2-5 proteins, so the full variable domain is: KAGVTQTPRYLIKTRGQQVTLSCSPISGHRSVSWYQQTPGQGLQFLFEYFSETQRNKGNFPGRFSGRQFSNSRSEMNVSTLELGDSALYLCASSWRAGGRGETQYFGPGTRLLVL.